The entry below describes one TCR beta chain. One entry per CDR3 protein, called by TCRdb with MiXCR from the RT-PCR reads. The sample yields 500,000 to 700,000 distinct CDR3 sequences, around 25% seen once. The CDR3 spans 15 residues. Deletions cut 5 bases from V and 3 bases from J, with 16 bases between. Germline lookup yields CDR1 SEHNR and CDR2 FQNEAQ (reference sequence). These data originate in a study of response to subunit inactivated influenza vaccine. The sample was also linked to a second study, of T cells expressing NK-cell markers. That paper adds: The cDNA for TCR beta came from 5'RACE template switching with UMIs.

The sequence came from a man over 45 who received an inactivated influenza vaccine. The rearrangement joins TRBV7-9 to TRBJ1-1; D may be TRBD1 (5 bases). The source was CD4+ T cells sorted from PBMCs, collected 12 days after vaccination. The CDR3 protein is CASSPRQGRDTEAFF. The CDR3 region has the DNA TGTGCCAGCAGCCCCAGGCAGGGTAGGGACACTGAAGCTTTCTTT.